The 29 T cell receptor beta chains below were found in one sample sequenced in a study of response to subunit inactivated influenza vaccine. TCRdb independently ran MiXCR on the RT-PCR reads; one entry per CDR3 protein. This sample has a few hundred thousand distinct CDR3 sequences, with approximately 14% found just once. Sequenced here: PBMCs from blood, sampled 11 to 12 days after vaccination. Every receptor here comes from a man between 50 and 59 years old who received an inactivated influenza vaccine.

The chain combines TRBV15 with TRBJ2-7; TRBD1 aligns across 7 bases. CDR3 length: 14 amino acids. V lost 5 bases and J lost 6; bases outside the gene matches: 10. Germline CDR1 LNHNV, CDR2 YYDKDF (reference sequence). The CDR3 sequence: CATSRRQGVGEQYF. DNA of the CDR3: TGTGCCACCAGCCGCAGACAGGGCGTTGGCGAGCAGTACTTC.

This chain links TRBV7-9 with TRBJ2-3, with a possible D match to TRBD1 (5 bases). The V gene lost 5 bases and the J gene lost 6 bases, with 18 bases spanning the gap. This CDR3 has 15 amino acids. The germline CDR1 and CDR2 sequences are SEHNR and FQNEAQ (reference sequence). The CDR3 nucleotides read TGTGCCAGCAGCGGGCCACGAGGACCAGGGGATACGCAGTATTTT. It is translated as CASSGPRGPGDTQYF.

This clonotype was counted a few times. The chain couples TRBV3-1 to TRBJ2-2, with 8 bases fitting TRBD2. V shed 0 bases, J shed 3 bases, and the junction held 9 bases outside the gene matches. The CDR3 consists of 18 residues. Germline V gene data show CDR1 as LGHDT and CDR2 as YNNKEL (reference sequence). For the CDR3, the DNA is TGTGCCAGCAGCCAAGATCAGGGACTAGTTGTAGACACCGGGGAGCTGTTTTTT. This translates into CASSQDQGLVVDTGELFF.

The CDR3 nucleotides read TGTGCCAGCCTGACTAGCGGAAACAATGAGCAGTTCTTC. It translates to CASLTSGNNEQFF. The chain links TRBV6-2 or TRBV6-3 to TRBJ2-1, with TRBD2 identical over 9 bases. V trimming: 8 bases; J trimming: 5 bases; junction bases outside the gene matches: 4. The germline V gene has CDR1 MNHEY and CDR2 SVGEGT. The CDR3 is 13 residues long.

There are a few counts of this clonotype. This chain links TRBV12-3 or TRBV12-4 with TRBJ1-2, with 8 bases fitting TRBD1. The CDR3 totals 17 residues. With V trimmed by 4 bases and J by 3 bases, 13 bases remained unmatched. This chain's CDR3 is CASSSAFPGQAHYGYTF. CDR3 DNA: TGTGCCAGCAGTTCCGCCTTCCCGGGACAGGCCCACTATGGCTACACCTTC.

This clonotype was picked up a small number of times. This CDR3 reads CASSWGGTNTEAFF. The CDR3 DNA is TGCGCCAGCAGCTGGGGGGGGACGAACACTGAAGCTTTCTTT. This rearrangement joins TRBV5-1 to TRBJ1-1; a possible D gene is TRBD1 (5 bases). With 3 bases removed from V and 1 base from J, the gap between germline ends came to 10 bases. This CDR3 is built from 14 residues. In germline, CDR1 is SGHRS, CDR2 YFSETQ.

The rearrangement uses TRBV28 and TRBJ2-5, with TRBD2 identical over 12 bases. This CDR3 has 16 amino acids. Per the germline V gene, CDR1 is MDHEN and CDR2 is SYDVKM. The ends lost 2 bases at V and 5 bases at J; junction bases unmatched: 6. The DNA of the CDR3 is TGTGCCAGCAGTTTAACGCTAGCGGGAGGGTCGGAGACCCAGTACTTC. This encodes CASSLTLAGGSETQYF.

This clonotype was recorded a few times. CDR3 nucleotides: TGTGGCGGCCTCGGGGGTCGCTCTGGAAACACCATATATTTT. Its translation is CGGLGGRSGNTIYF. The chain carries TRBV12-3 or TRBV12-4 and TRBJ1-3; D possibly corresponds to TRBD1 (5 bases). The CDR3 covers 14 residues.

The V gene is TRBV19, the J gene TRBJ2-7; D could derive from TRBD1 or TRBD2 (5 bases each). CDR1 LNHDA and CDR2 SQIVND come from the germline V gene (reference sequence). The CDR3 is 16 residues long. The ends were cut back, 7 bases at V and 2 bases at J, with 21 bases in the middle. The CDR3: CASTSKGTDKPYEQYF. DNA for the CDR3: TGTGCCAGTACCTCTAAAGGGACCGATAAACCCTACGAGCAGTACTTC.

A few counts support this clonotype. CDR3 DNA sequence: TGTGCCAGCAGCTTGGTAAACGAGCAGTACTTC. Its protein product is CASSLVNEQYF. The J gene is TRBJ2-7, the V gene TRBV11-2; D is unclear. The CDR3 loop spans 11 amino acids. V was trimmed by 3 bases and J by 5 bases, leaving 5 bases between them. The germline V gene encodes CDR1 SGHAT and CDR2 FQNNGV.

The V call is TRBV12-3 or TRBV12-4, the J call TRBJ2-5; 12 nucleotides match TRBD1. The CDR3 sequence is 15 residues long. Trimming cost V 6 bases and J 5 bases; bases outside gene matches: 7. The CDR3 nucleotides are TGTGCCAGCAGAACCGGGACAGGGGGCTGGGAGACCCAGTACTTC. It encodes CASRTGTGGWETQYF.

There are a few counts of this clonotype. The J gene is TRBJ2-1, the V gene TRBV12-3 or TRBV12-4, with 13 bases aligning to TRBD2. This CDR3 has 15 amino acids. The V segment lost 6 bases and the J segment 9 bases; nucleotides outside the gene matches: 8. CDR3 DNA: TGTGCCAGCAGCATAACTAGCGGGGGGGCGGGTGAGCAGTTCTTC. This gives the protein CASSITSGGAGEQFF.

The V call is TRBV20-1, the J call TRBJ2-2, with TRBD2 as a possible D gene (5 bases). Germline V CDR1 and CDR2: DFQATT, SNEGSKA (reference sequence). The ends were cut back, 5 bases at V and 0 bases at J, with 10 bases in the middle. The CDR3 spans 14 residues. As DNA, the CDR3 is TGCAGTGCTGGGAGAGGGCCGAACACCGGGGAGCTGTTTTTT. Encoded protein: CSAGRGPNTGELFF.

A few counts support this clonotype. The rearrangement uses TRBV5-1 and TRBJ2-7; the D gene is possibly TRBD2 (6 bases). This CDR3 contains 13 residues. Trimming removed 1 base at V and 7 bases at J, with 12 bases between. CDR1 is SGHRS and CDR2 is YFSETQ in the germline V gene. The CDR3 spells CASSLTGDGEQYF. CDR3 coding DNA: TGCGCCAGCAGCTTGACGGGAGATGGGGAGCAGTACTTC.

This chain joins TRBV20-1 and TRBJ2-2; perhaps TRBD1 as D (6 bases). Per germline, CDR1 DFQATT and CDR2 SNEGSKA (reference sequence). V lost 4 bases, J lost 3 bases, and 15 bases lay in between. There are 15 residues in the CDR3. The chain's CDR3 is CSANKQGRDTGELFF. The CDR3 region has the DNA TGCAGTGCTAACAAACAGGGAAGGGACACCGGGGAGCTGTTTTTT.

The V and J genes are TRBV5-1 and TRBJ2-6; the D gene is possibly TRBD1 (5 bases). This CDR3 region has 19 residues. V was clipped by 3 bases and J by 4 bases, with 23 bases between them. CDR1 is SGHRS, CDR2 YFSETQ, per germline. The CDR3 nucleotides are TGCGCCAGCAGCTGGCCAAGTGGGGCCTTCTCTCTGGGGGCCAACGTCCTGACTTTC. Encoded protein: CASSWPSGAFSLGANVLTF.

The chain joins TRBV10-1 to TRBJ2-3; 10 bases agree with TRBD1. The CDR3 extends over 13 amino acids. J was trimmed by 3 bases and V by 7 bases; bases with no gene match: 1. Germline loops: CDR1 WNHNN, CDR2 SYGVQD (reference sequence). Here the CDR3 reads CASTGQGTDTQYF. Here the CDR3 DNA reads TGCGCCAGCACGGGACAGGGGACAGATACGCAGTATTTT.

The V gene is TRBV28, the J gene TRBJ2-3; TRBD2 matches 7 bases. This CDR3 has 17 residues. Germline CDR1 reads MDHEN; CDR2 reads SYDVKM. V shed 4 bases and J 0 bases; nucleotides not matched to a gene: 10. CDR3 nucleotides: TGTGCCAGCAGTTCCCTTGAGATTAGCGGGAGCACAGATACGCAGTATTTT. It encodes CASSSLEISGSTDTQYF.

V and J are TRBV30 and TRBJ2-1; no clear D. CDR1 and CDR2 from the germline V gene are GTSNPN and SVGIG (reference sequence). The CDR3 consists of 11 residues. Trimming shortened V by 1 base and J by 8 bases, and 6 bases separated the two germline ends. The CDR3 is CAWSAVYEQFF. In DNA, the CDR3 is TGTGCCTGGAGTGCCGTCTATGAGCAGTTCTTC.

There are a few counts of this clonotype. The chain employs TRBV29-1 and TRBJ2-7; 11 bases match TRBD2. The CDR3 contains 16 residues. Trimming took 3 bases from V and 0 from J; bases not matched to a gene: 7. Looked up from germline, CDR1 is SQVTM and CDR2 is ANQGSEA. This chain's CDR3 is CSVEALAGGLSYEQYF. The CDR3 coding sequence is TGCAGCGTTGAGGCCCTAGCGGGAGGACTCTCCTACGAGCAGTACTTC.

The chain combines TRBV24-1 with TRBJ2-5; 8 bases agree with TRBD2. The CDR3 runs 15 residues. After removal of 3 bases from V and 5 bases from J, the junction contained 7 bases not matched to a gene. Germline V lookup: CDR1 KGHDR, CDR2 SFDVKD. The CDR3 nucleotides read TGTGCCACCAGTGATAGAGCGGGGGTCACGGAGACCCAGTACTTC. Translated: CATSDRAGVTETQYF.

The chain carries TRBV5-1 and TRBJ2-7, with 8 bases fitting TRBD2. From germline, CDR1 is SGHRS and CDR2 YFSETQ. The CDR3 is 16 residues long. V dropped 7 bases and J dropped 0; count of bases not matched to a gene: 12. The CDR3 sequence: CASRETAGGNSYEQYF. The CDR3 nucleotides are TGCGCCAGCCGAGAAACGGCGGGGGGCAACTCCTACGAGCAGTACTTC. The full variable domain, its missing parts supplied by reference TRBV5-1 and TRBJ2-7, is KAGVTQTPRYLIKTRGQQVTLSCSPISGHRSVSWYQQTPGQGLQFLFEYFSETQRNKGNFPGRFSGRQFSNSRSEMNVSTLELGDSALYLCASRETAGGNSYEQYFGPGTRLTVT.

This clonotype was detected only a few times. This chain uses TRBV5-1 with TRBJ2-1; 9 nucleotides match TRBD2. Germline CDR1 and CDR2: SGHRS and YFSETQ. CDR3 length equals 16 residues. The junction had 6 bases not matched to a gene; V was cut back by 0 bases and J by 5 bases. CDR3 nucleotides: TGCGCCAGCAGCTTGGATCCTAGCGGGGTTAACAATGAGCAGTTCTTC. This codes for CASSLDPSGVNNEQFF.

This clonotype was picked up a small number of times. The rearrangement joins TRBV29-1 to TRBJ2-4; D is uncertain. This CDR3 has 13 residues. The germline V gene has CDR1 SQVTM and CDR2 ANQGSEA. V lost 4 bases to trimming and J lost 7 bases, with 14 bases between them. The CDR3 coding sequence is TGCAGCGTTGGGATAGGTTACCGGAACATTCAGTACTTC. It codes for CSVGIGYRNIQYF.

This clonotype turned up a few times. The V call is TRBV7-3, the J call TRBJ2-1; the match to TRBD2 covers 10 bases. Unmatched junction bases numbered 4, after V lost 5 bases and J lost 6 bases. The CDR3 is 14 residues long. Germline V lookup: CDR1 SGHTA, CDR2 FQGTGA. This chain's CDR3 is CASSPSGSVNEQFF. In nucleotides, the CDR3 is TGTGCCAGCAGCCCTAGCGGGAGCGTCAATGAGCAGTTCTTC.

This chain links TRBV12-3 or TRBV12-4 with TRBJ2-3; 11 positions match TRBD2. The trim removed 6 bases at V and 0 bases at J, leaving 5 bases unmatched. The CDR3 contains 16 residues. CDR3 in amino acids: CASRLRLAGSTDTQYF. The CDR3 nucleotides read TGTGCCAGCAGACTAAGACTAGCGGGGAGCACAGATACGCAGTATTTT.

The DNA of the CDR3 is TGTGCCTCCTCAGGGGTAGGGAATCAGCCCCAGCATTTT. This sequence encodes CASSGVGNQPQHF. This chain uses TRBV30 with TRBJ1-5; D is perhaps TRBD1 (6 bases). The germline V gene has CDR1 GTSNPN and CDR2 SVGIG (reference sequence). Between the trimmed V and J ends, which lost 7 bases and 4 bases, there was a span of 14 bases. This CDR3 is built from 13 residues.

This clonotype has a handful of counts. The CDR3 DNA sequence: TGTGCCAGCAGCTTAGGGGGGGGAGCGTGGGAGCAGTTCTTC. This gives the protein CASSLGGGAWEQFF. The rearrangement uses TRBV7-6 and TRBJ2-1, with 7 nucleotides matching TRBD2. The germline V gene has CDR1 SGHVS and CDR2 FNYEAQ. There are 14 residues in the CDR3. The trim removed 1 base at V and 10 bases at J, leaving 7 bases unmatched.

The chain is built from TRBV15 and TRBJ1-2; 10 bases align to TRBD1. The CDR3 length is 18 residues. The trim removed 3 bases at V and 7 bases at J, leaving 17 bases unmatched. Looked up from germline, CDR1 is LNHNV and CDR2 is YYDKDF (reference sequence). CDR3 protein: CATSSGTGVGIFGSGYTF. The CDR3 DNA sequence: TGTGCCACCAGCAGTGGGACAGGGGTCGGAATCTTCGGGTCTGGCTACACCTTC.